This TCR beta chain came from a study of long-term antiretroviral therapy in people with HIV. The study, taken as a whole, reports: Clones expanded before ART dominated the repertoire at all time points. CDR3 length ranges were narrower in HIV repertoires than in controls.

With respect to this clone: Its antigen is undetermined.

This was the immunoSEQ v3.0 assay at survey level. The assay was immunoSEQ multiplex PCR, and TCRdb's table has in-frame clones only and misses some. The table records about 9,200 clones, roughly four fifths of them present only once. The TCR originated in a man in his forties with HIV. This specimen was unsorted PBMCs, taken 1.8 years before starting antiretroviral therapy.

CDR3 DNA: TGCGCCAGCAGCTTGAGTGGGGGCGGCGATGGCTACACCTTC. This encodes CASSLSGGGDGYTF. The chain couples TRBV5-1 to TRBJ1-2; tentative D call: TRBD1 (6 bases). CDR3 length equals 14 residues. Trimming stripped 1 base from V and 6 bases from J, with 13 bases between. Germline CDR1 is SGHRS and CDR2 is YFSETQ.